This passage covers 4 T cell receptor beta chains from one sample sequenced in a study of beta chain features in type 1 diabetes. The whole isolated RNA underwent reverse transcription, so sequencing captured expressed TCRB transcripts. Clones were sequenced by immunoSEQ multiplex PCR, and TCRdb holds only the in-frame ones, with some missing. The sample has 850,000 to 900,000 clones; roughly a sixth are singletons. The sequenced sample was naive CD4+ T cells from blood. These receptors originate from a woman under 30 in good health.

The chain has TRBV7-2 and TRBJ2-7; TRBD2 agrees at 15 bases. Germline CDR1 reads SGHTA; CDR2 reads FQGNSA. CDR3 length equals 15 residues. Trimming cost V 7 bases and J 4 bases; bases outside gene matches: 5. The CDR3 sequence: CASTKGLAGGYEQYF. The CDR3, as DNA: TGTGCCAGCACCAAAGGACTAGCGGGGGGGTACGAGCAGTACTTC. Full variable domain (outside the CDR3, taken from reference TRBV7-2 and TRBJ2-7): GAGVSQSPSNKVTEKGKDVELRCDPISGHTALYWYRQSLGQGLEFLIYFQGNSAPDKSGLPSDRFSAERTGGSVSTLTIQRTQQEDSAVYLCASTKGLAGGYEQYFGPGTRLTVT.

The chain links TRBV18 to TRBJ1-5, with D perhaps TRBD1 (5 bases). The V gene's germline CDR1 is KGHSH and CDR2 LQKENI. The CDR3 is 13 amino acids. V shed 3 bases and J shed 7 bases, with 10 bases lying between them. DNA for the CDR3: TGTGCCAGCTCACCCAGGGAGTCCCAGCCCCAGCATTTT. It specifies CASSPRESQPQHF.

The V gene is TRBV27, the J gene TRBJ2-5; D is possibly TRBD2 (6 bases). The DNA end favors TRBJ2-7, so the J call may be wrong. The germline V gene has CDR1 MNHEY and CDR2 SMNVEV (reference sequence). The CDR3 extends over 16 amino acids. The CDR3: CASRPWGAGRSYEQYF. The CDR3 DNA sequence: TGTGCCAGCAGACCCTGGGGTGCAGGGAGGTCCTACGAGCAGTACTTC.

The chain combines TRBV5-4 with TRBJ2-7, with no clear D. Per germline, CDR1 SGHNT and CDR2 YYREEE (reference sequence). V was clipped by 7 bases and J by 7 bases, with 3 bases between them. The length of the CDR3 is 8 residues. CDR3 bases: TGTGCCAGCTGGGAGCAGTACTTC. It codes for CASWEQYF.